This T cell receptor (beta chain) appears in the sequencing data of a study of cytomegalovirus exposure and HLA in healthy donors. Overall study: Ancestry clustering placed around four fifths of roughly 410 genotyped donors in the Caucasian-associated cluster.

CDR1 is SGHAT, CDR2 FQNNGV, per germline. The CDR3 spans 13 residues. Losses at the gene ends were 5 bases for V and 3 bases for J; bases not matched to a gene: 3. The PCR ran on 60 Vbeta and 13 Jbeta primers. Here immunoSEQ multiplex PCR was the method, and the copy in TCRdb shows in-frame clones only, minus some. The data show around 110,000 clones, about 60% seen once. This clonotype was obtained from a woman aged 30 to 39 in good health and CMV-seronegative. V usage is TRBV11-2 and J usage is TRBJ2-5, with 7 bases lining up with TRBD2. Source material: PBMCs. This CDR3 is CASSHGLEETQYF. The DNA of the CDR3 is TGTGCCAGCAGCCACGGACTAGAAGAGACCCAGTACTTC.